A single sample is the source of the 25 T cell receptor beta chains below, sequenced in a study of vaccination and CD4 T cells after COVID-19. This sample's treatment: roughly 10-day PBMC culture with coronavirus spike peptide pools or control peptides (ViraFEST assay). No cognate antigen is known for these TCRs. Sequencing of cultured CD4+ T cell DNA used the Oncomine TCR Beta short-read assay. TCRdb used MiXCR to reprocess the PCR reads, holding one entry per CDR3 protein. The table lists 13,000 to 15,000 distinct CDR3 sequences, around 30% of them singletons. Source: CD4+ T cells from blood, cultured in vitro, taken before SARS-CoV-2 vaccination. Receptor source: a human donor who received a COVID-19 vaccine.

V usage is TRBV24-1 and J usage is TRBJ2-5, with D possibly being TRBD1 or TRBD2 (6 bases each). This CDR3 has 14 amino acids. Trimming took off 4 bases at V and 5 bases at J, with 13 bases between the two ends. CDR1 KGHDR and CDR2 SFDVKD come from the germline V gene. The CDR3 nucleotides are TGTGCCACCAGTGAGGGGGGCGCGAGGGAGACCCAGTACTTC. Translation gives CATSEGGARETQYF.

The CDR3 region has the DNA TGTGCCAGCAGCCAAGGGGGCGTAGTAGAAAAACTGTTTTTT. Translated: CASSQGGVVEKLFF. The genes are TRBV4-2 and TRBJ1-4; D is possibly TRBD1 (5 bases). The CDR3 contains 14 residues. Trimming took 1 base from V and 8 from J, leaving 11 bases between them. CDR1 is LGHNA, CDR2 YNFKEQ, per germline.

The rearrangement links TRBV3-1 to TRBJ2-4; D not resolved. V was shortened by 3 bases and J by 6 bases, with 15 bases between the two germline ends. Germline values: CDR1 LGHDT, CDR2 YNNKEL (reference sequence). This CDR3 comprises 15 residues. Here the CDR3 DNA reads TGTGCCAGCAGCCACGATTTATCCCGCGGAAACATTCAGTACTTC. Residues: CASSHDLSRGNIQYF.

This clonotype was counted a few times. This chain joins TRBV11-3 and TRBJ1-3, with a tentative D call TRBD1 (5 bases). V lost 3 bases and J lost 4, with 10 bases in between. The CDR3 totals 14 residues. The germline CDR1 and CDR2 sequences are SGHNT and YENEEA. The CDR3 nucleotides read TGTGCCAGCAGCTTGACAGACCCCGGAAACACCATATATTTT. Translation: CASSLTDPGNTIYF.

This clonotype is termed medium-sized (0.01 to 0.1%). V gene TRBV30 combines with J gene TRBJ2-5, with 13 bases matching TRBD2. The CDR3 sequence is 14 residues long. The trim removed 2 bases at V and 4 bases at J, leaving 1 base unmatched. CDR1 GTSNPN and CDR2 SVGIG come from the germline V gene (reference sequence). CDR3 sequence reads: CAWSRLAGGETQYF. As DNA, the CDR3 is TGTGCCTGGAGTCGACTAGCGGGGGGAGAGACCCAGTACTTC.

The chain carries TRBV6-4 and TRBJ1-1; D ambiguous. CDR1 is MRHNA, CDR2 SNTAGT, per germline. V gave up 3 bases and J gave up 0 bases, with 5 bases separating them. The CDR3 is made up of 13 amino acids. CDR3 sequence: CASSETLNTEAFF. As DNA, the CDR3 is TGTGCCAGCAGTGAGACACTGAACACTGAAGCTTTCTTT.

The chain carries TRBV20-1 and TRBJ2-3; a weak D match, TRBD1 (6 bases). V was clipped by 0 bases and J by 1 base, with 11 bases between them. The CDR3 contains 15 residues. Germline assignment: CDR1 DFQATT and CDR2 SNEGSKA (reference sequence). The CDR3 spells CSARDTGLGTDTQYF. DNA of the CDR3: TGCAGTGCTAGAGATACAGGGTTGGGCACAGATACGCAGTATTTT.

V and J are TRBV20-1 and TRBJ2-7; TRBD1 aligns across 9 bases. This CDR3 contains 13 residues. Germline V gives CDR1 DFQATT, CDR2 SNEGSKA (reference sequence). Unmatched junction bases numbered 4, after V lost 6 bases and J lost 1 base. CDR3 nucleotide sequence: TGCAGTGCAGGGACAGGGATTTCCTACGAGCAGTACTTC. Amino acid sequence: CSAGTGISYEQYF.

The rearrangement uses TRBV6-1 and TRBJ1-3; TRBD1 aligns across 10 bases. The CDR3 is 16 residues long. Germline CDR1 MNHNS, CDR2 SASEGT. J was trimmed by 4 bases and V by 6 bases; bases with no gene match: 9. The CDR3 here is CASSNPGTGAGNTIYF. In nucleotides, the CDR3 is TGTGCCAGCAGCAACCCCGGGACAGGGGCCGGAAACACCATATATTTT.

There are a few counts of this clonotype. The CDR3 DNA follows: TGTGCCAGCAGGGACCAGGGGAAAGGAAACACCATATATTTT. Its protein is CASRDQGKGNTIYF. The genes are TRBV6-1 and TRBJ1-3; maybe TRBD1 (6 bases). This CDR3 region has 14 residues. The V end was cut by 6 bases, the J end by 4 bases, with 13 bases between. Germline V lookup: CDR1 MNHNS, CDR2 SASEGT.

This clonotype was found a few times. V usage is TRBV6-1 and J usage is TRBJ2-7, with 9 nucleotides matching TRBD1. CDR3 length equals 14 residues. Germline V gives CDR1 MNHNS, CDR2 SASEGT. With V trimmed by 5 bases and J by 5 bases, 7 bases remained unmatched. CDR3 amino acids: CASSNRDRVHEQYF. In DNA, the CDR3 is TGTGCCAGCAGTAACCGGGACAGGGTCCACGAGCAGTACTTC.

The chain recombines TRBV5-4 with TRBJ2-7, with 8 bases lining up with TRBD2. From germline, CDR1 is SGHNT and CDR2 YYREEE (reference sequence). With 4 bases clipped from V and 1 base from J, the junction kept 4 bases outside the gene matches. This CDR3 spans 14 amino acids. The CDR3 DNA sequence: TGTGCCAGCAGCCGAGCGGGGGTGTCCTACGAGCAGTACTTC. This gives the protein CASSRAGVSYEQYF.

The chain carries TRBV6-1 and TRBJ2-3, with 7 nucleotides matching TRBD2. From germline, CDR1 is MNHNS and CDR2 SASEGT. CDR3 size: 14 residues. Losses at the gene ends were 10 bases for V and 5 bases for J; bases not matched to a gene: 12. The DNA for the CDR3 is TGTGCCACCTCCGGGACTACTGGAGGAGATACGCAGTATTTT. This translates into CATSGTTGGDTQYF.

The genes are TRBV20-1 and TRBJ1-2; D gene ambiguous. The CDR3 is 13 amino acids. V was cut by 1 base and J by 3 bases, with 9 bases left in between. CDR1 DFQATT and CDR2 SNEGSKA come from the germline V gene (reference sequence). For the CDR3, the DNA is TGCAGTGCTAGAGTCGGGCGAGACTATGGCTACACCTTC. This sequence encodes CSARVGRDYGYTF.

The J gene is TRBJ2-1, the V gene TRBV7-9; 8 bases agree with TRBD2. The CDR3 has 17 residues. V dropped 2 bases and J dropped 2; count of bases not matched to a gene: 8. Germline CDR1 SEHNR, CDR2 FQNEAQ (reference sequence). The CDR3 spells CASSLISRRGAYNEQFF. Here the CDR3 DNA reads TGTGCCAGCAGCTTAATCTCCCGGCGGGGGGCCTACAATGAGCAGTTCTTC. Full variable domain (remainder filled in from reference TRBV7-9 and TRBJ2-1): DTGVSQNPRHKITKRGQNVTFRCDPISEHNRLYWYRQTLGQGPEFLTYFQNEAQLEKSRLLSDRFSAERPKGSFSTLEIQRTEQGDSAMYLCASSLISRRGAYNEQFFGPGTRLTVL.

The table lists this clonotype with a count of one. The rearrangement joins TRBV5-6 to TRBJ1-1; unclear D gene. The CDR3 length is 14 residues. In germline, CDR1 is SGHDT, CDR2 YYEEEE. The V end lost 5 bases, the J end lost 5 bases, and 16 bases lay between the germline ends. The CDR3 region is CASRTGERFTEAFF. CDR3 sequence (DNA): TGTGCCAGCAGGACTGGAGAGAGGTTTACTGAAGCTTTCTTT. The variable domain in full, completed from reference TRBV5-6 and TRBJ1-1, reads DAGVTQSPTHLIKTRGQQVTLRCSPKSGHDTVSWYQQALGQGPQFIFQYYEEEERQRGNFPDRFSGHQFPNYSSELNVNALLLGDSALYLCASRTGERFTEAFFGQGTRLTVV.

In DNA form, the CDR3 reads TGTGCCAGTAGTATTCGCGGGGCTACTGGAAACACCATATATTTT. As protein: CASSIRGATGNTIYF. This chain joins TRBV19 and TRBJ1-3; D might be TRBD1 (5 bases). This CDR3 is 15 amino acids long. The germline V gene encodes CDR1 LNHDA and CDR2 SQIVND (reference sequence). V shed 3 bases and J shed 2 bases, with 11 bases lying between them.

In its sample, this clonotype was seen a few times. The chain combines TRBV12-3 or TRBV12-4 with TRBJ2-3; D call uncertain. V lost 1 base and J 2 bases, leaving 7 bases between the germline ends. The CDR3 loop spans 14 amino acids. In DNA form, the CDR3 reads TGTGCCAGCAGTTTAGTCAGTTCCACAGATACGCAGTATTTT. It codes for CASSLVSSTDTQYF.

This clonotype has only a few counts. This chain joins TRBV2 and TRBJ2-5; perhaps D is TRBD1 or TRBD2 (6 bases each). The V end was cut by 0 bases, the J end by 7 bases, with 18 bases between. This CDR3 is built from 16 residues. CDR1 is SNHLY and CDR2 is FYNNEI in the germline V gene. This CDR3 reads CASSEALLGAGGTQYF. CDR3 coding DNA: TGTGCCAGCAGTGAAGCGCTTCTGGGGGCCGGGGGGACCCAGTACTTC.

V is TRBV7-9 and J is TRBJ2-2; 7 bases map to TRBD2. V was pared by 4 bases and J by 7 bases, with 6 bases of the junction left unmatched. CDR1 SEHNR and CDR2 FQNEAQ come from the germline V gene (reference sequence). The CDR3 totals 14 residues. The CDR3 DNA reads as TGTGCCAGCAGCTCGGCGGGGACTATCGGGGAGCTGTTTTTT. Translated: CASSSAGTIGELFF.

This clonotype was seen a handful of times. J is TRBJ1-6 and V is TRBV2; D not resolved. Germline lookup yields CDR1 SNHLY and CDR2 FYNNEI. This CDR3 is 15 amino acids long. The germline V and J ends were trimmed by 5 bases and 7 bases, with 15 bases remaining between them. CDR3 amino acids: CASSNSPPPNSPLHF. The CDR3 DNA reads TGTGCCAGCAGTAATAGTCCTCCGCCGAATTCACCCCTCCACTTT.

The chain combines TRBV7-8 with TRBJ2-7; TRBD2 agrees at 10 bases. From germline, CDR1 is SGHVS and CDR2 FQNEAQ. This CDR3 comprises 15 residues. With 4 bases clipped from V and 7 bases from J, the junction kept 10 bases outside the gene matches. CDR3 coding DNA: TGTGCCAGCAGCTACCGGACTAGCGGCGGGGAGGAGCAGTACTTC. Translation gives CASSYRTSGGEEQYF.

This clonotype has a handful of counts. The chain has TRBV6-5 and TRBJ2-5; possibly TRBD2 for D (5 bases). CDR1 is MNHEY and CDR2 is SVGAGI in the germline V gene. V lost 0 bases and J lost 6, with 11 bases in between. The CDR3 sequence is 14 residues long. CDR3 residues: CASSYSSSLQTQYF. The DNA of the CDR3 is TGTGCCAGCAGTTACTCGTCTAGCTTGCAGACCCAGTACTTC.

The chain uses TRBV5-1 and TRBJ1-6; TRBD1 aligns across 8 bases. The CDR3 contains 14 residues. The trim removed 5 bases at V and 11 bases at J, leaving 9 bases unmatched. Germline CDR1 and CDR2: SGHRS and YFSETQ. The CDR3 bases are TGCGCCAGCAGTGATCGACAGGGGCAGCCACCCCTCCACTTT. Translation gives CASSDRQGQPPLHF. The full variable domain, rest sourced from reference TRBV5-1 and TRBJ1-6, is KAGVTQTPRYLIKTRGQQVTLSCSPISGHRSVSWYQQTPGQGLQFLFEYFSETQRNKGNFPGRFSGRQFSNSRSEMNVSTLELGDSALYLCASSDRQGQPPLHFGNGTRLTVT.

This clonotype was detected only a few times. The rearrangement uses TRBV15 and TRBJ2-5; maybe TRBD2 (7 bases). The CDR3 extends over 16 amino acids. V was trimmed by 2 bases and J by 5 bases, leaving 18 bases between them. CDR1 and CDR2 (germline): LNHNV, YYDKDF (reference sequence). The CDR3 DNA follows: TGTGCCACCAGCAGATCGGGTGGGAGGGGGGACGAGACCCAGTACTTC. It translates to CATSRSGGRGDETQYF.